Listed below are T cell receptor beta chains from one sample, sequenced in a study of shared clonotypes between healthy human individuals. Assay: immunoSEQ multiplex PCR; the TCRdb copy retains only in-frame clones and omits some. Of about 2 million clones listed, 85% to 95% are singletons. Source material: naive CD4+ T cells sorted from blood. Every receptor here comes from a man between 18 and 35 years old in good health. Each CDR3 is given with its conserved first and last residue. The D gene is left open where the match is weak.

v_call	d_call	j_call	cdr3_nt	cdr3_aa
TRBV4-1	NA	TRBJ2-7	TGCGCCAGCAGCCAATTTTGGCCGGGCGAGCAGTACTTC	CASSQFWPGEQYF
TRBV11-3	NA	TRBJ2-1	TGTGCCAGCAGCTCCCCTTTTGCGTCGGCCTACAATGAGCAGTTCTTC	CASSSPFASAYNEQFF
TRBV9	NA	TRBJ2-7	TGTGCCAGCAGCCCGACAGCCACCTACGAGCAGTACTTC	CASSPTATYEQYF
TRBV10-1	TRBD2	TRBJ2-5	TGCGCCAGCAGTGAGTTGGCGGGAGGAGAGACCCAGTACTTC	CASSELAGGETQYF
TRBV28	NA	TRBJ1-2	TGTGCCAGCAAGGAGGGAACTAACTATGGCTACACCTTC	CASKEGTNYGYTF
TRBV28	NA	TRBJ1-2	TGTGCCAGCAGCCCCCGAGGGACCCCCTCGACGGGCTACACCTTC	CASSPRGTPSTGYTF
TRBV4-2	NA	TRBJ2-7	TGTGCCAGCAGCCCTACAGCGGGCGGCTACGAGCAGTACTTC	CASSPTAGGYEQYF
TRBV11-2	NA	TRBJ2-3	TGTGCCAGCCTTAGCGCGCCGTCCACAGATACGCAGTATTTT	CASLSAPSTDTQYF
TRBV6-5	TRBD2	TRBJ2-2	TGTGCCAGCAGTTACTTTTCCGGGGGGACCGGGGAGCTGTTTTTT	CASSYFSGGTGELFF
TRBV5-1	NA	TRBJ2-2	TGCGCCAGCAGCCCCCTAAAACGTTTCACCGGGGAGCTGTTTTTT	CASSPLKRFTGELFF
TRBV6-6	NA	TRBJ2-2	TGTGCCAGCAGTTACGGGTATAACACCGGGGAGCTGTTTTTT	CASSYGYNTGELFF
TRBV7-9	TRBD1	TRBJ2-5	TGTGCCAGCGAATCCCACCCCGGACAGGGAGAGACCCAGTACTTC	CASESHPGQGETQYF
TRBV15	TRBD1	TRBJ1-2	TGTGCCACCAGCAGGACGGGACAGCCTTTATCGTACACCTTC	CATSRTGQPLSYTF
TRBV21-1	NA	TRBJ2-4	TGTGCCAGCACCTGGACAGGGCCTGGATTCTTAAACATTCAGTACTTC	CASTWTGPGFLNIQYF
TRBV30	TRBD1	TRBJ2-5	TGTGCCTGGGCACCGGGACAGATACAAGAGACCCAGTACTTC	CAWAPGQIQETQYF
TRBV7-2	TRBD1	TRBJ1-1	TGTGCCAGCAGCTGGGACAGGGTGAACACTGAAGCTTTCTTT	CASSWDRVNTEAFF
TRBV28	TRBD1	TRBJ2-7	TGTGCCAGCAGCTTTGGCCCCCGACAGGGAAGCTACGAGCAGTACTTC	CASSFGPRQGSYEQYF
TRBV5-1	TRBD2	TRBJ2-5	TGCGCCAGCAGAAATAGCGGGCAAGAGACCCAGTACTTC	CASRNSGQETQYF
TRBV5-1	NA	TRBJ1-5	TGCGCCAGCAGCTTGGGGACAGTTAGCAATCAGCCCCAGCATTTT	CASSLGTVSNQPQHF
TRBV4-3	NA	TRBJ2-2	TGCGCCAGCAGCCAAGTCTCCCAGGACACCGGGGAGCTGTTTTTT	CASSQVSQDTGELFF
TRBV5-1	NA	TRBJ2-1	TGCGCCAGCAGCTCCGACAGTAGCTCCTACAATGAGCAGTTCTTC	CASSSDSSSYNEQFF
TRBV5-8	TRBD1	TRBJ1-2	TGTGCCAGCAGCTTGGGTCCAACAGGGTCAGGGGGAAACTATGGCTACACCTTC	CASSLGPTGSGGNYGYTF
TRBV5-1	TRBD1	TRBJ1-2	TGCGCCAGCAGCTCGAGGGAGAGGGGGCTCAACTATGGCTACACCTTC	CASSSRERGLNYGYTF
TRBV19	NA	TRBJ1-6	TGTGCCAGTAGTGACCTGTACGGCCCCTATAATTCACCCCTCCACTTT	CASSDLYGPYNSPLHF
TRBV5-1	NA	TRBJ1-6	TGCGCCAGCAGCTTGGACAGCTTATTTTCACCCCTCCACTTT	CASSLDSLFSPLHF
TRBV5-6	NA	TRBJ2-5	TGTGCCAGCAGCTTGGCCCGCAGGGCTAAGGGAGAGACCCAGTACTTC	CASSLARRAKGETQYF
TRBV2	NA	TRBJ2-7	TGTGCCAGCAAGACAGGGAGGAACGAGCAGTACTTC	CASKTGRNEQYF
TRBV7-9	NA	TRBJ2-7	TGTGCCAGCAGTTCAGGGGTCTCCTACGAGCAGTACTTC	CASSSGVSYEQYF
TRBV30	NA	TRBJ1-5	TGTGCCTGGAGTCCACCAAGGGGCCAGCCCCAGCATTTT	CAWSPPRGQPQHF
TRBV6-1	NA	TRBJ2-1	TGTGCCAGCAGTGAAGTGAGTTCCGGGACCCGGGAGTTCTTC	CASSEVSSGTREFF
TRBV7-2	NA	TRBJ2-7	TGTGCCAGCAGCATTGGACAGCCCTACGAGCAGTACTTC	CASSIGQPYEQYF
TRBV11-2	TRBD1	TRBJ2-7	TGTGCCAGCAGTTATCAGGGGGACAGGATCGAGCAGTACTTC	CASSYQGDRIEQYF
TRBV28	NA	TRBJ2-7	TGTGCCAGCCTAGGGAGCTCCTACGAGCAGTACTTC	CASLGSSYEQYF
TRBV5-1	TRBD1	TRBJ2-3	TGCGCCAGCAGTCTCCTCACAGGGGGCGGAGGAGATACGCAGTATTTT	CASSLLTGGGGDTQYF
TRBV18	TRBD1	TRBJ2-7	TGTGCCAGCTCACGCGAATCCGGGACAGACTACTACGAGCAGTACTTC	CASSRESGTDYYEQYF
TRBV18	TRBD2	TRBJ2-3	TGTGCCAGCTCACCCCCCGGGTGGCTAGCGGGAAACACAGATACGCAGTATTTT	CASSPPGWLAGNTDTQYF
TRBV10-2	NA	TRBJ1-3	TGCGCCAGCACTTCTACTACAGGGTCTGGAAACACCATATATTTT	CASTSTTGSGNTIYF